This TCR beta chain was recorded in a study of T cell responses to AZD1222 COVID-19 vaccine. Sequencing was performed with immunoSEQ multiplex PCR; in TCRdb, only in-frame clones are kept and a portion is missing. The sample includes 140,000 to 150,000 clones, 90% to 95% seen only once; the top ten take around 12%. CDR1 is SGDLS and CDR2 is YYNGEE in the germline V gene. V was trimmed by 3 bases and J by 2 bases, leaving 12 bases between them. This CDR3 spans 15 amino acids. Sequencing used peripheral blood, obtained after recovery from COVID-19. This TCR was recovered from an adult who had recovered from COVID-19. This chain uses TRBV9 with TRBJ1-5, with D possibly being TRBD1 (5 bases). CDR3 residues: CASSEEPGRNQPQHF. Written as DNA, the CDR3 is TGTGCCAGCAGCGAAGAGCCGGGGCGCAATCAGCCCCAGCATTTT. Full variable domain (remainder filled in from reference TRBV9 and TRBJ1-5): DSGVTQTPKHLITATGQRVTLRCSPRSGDLSVYWYQQSLDQGLQFLIQYYNGEERAKGNILERFSAQQFPDLHSELNLSSLELGDSALYFCASSEEPGRNQPQHFGDGTRLSIL.